These 23 T cell receptor beta chains were all obtained from the same sample, sequenced in a study of cytomegalovirus exposure and HLA in healthy donors. The study ran its PCR with 60 Vbeta and 13 Jbeta primers. TCRdb keeps only in-frame clones here, not all; method: immunoSEQ multiplex PCR. The sample lists about 99,000 clones, around 77% occurring once. The specimen sequenced was PBMCs. The receptor set was obtained from a man between 35 and 55 years old in good health and CMV-seronegative.

The genes are TRBV28 and TRBJ1-2; no reliable D call. The CDR3 is 12 residues long. Germline V gene data show CDR1 as MDHEN and CDR2 as SYDVKM. The V end lost 8 bases, the J end lost 8 bases, and 15 bases lay between the germline ends. The CDR3 loop reads CASRILRRGYTF. Here the CDR3 DNA reads TGTGCCAGCCGAATTCTAAGGAGGGGCTACACCTTC.

The chain couples TRBV2 to TRBJ2-7; 9 bases line up with TRBD1. CDR3 length: 14 residues. V was clipped by 5 bases and J by 3 bases; unmatched bases: 5. CDR1 is SNHLY, CDR2 FYNNEI, per germline. The CDR3 spells CASSLGTGNYEQYF. Here the CDR3 DNA reads TGTGCCAGCAGTCTCGGGACAGGGAACTACGAGCAGTACTTC.

DNA of the CDR3: TGTGTCAGAAGCGACTACTATGGCTACACCTTC. Encoded protein: CVRSDYYGYTF. The chain couples TRBV7-5 to TRBJ1-2. TRBV7-5 is designated a pseudogene. This CDR3 region has 11 residues.

The chain employs TRBV29-1 and TRBJ1-1; a possible D gene is TRBD1 (6 bases). In germline, CDR1 is SQVTM, CDR2 ANQGSEA. The CDR3 consists of 12 residues. The V and J ends lost 7 bases and 1 base respectively, with 10 bases between them. The CDR3 region has the DNA TGCAGCGCGGGACACTCGAACACTGAAGCTTTCTTT. Translating it yields CSAGHSNTEAFF. Using reference TRBV29-1 and TRBJ1-1 for the parts outside the CDR3, the full variable domain is SAVISQKPSRDICQRGTSLTIQCQVDSQVTMMFWYRQQPGQSLTLIATANQGSEATYESGFVIDKFPISRPNLTFSTLTVSNMSPEDSSIYLCSAGHSNTEAFFGQGTRLTVV.

J is TRBJ2-5 and V is TRBV28; 9 nucleotides agree with TRBD1. The CDR3 consists of 15 residues. CDR1 and CDR2 (germline): MDHEN, SYDVKM. With 6 bases clipped from V and 5 bases from J, the junction kept 10 bases outside the gene matches. The CDR3 here is CASSGVGQGPETQYF. The CDR3 DNA reads TGTGCCAGCAGCGGGGTGGGACAGGGCCCCGAGACCCAGTACTTC.

V and J are TRBV28 and TRBJ1-2, with 7 bases lining up with TRBD1. Trimming cost V 3 bases and J 5 bases; bases outside gene matches: 6. Per germline, CDR1 MDHEN and CDR2 SYDVKM. The CDR3 is 14 residues long. The CDR3 DNA reads as TGTGCCAGCAGTTTGAGAGGGGGCTCATATGGCTACACCTTC. Encoded protein: CASSLRGGSYGYTF.

The chain combines TRBV2 with TRBJ2-7; perhaps TRBD2 as D (7 bases). V lost 7 bases and J 9 bases, leaving 22 bases between the germline ends. The CDR3 has 14 residues. Looked up from germline, CDR1 is SNHLY and CDR2 is FYNNEI. The chain's CDR3 is CASTDPGLGGGQYF. The CDR3 DNA sequence: TGTGCCAGCACCGACCCGGGACTGGGAGGGGGGCAGTACTTC.

The chain carries TRBV19 and TRBJ2-7, with 7 bases that match TRBD2. The length of the CDR3 is 13 residues. J lost 6 bases, V lost 7 bases, and 9 bases had no gene match. Per germline, CDR1 LNHDA and CDR2 SQIVND (reference sequence). The CDR3 DNA reads TGTGCCAGTAAAATGGGAGGGGCCGGCGAGCAGTACTTC. Translated, it gives CASKMGGAGEQYF.

J is TRBJ1-1 and V is TRBV6-1; 8 nucleotides match TRBD1. Germline assignment: CDR1 MNHNS and CDR2 SASEGT. This CDR3 contains 14 residues. J was trimmed by 0 bases and V by 6 bases; bases with no gene match: 3. This CDR3 reads CASRGQDMNTEAFF. In DNA form, the CDR3 reads TGTGCCAGCAGGGGACAGGACATGAACACTGAAGCTTTCTTT.

The chain uses TRBV21-1 and TRBJ1-4; the table names TRBD1, a call not compared with the DNA. TRBV21-1 is classified as a pseudogene. The CDR3 has 15 amino acids. DNA for the CDR3: TGTGCCAGCATCGGAGACAGGAGAACTAATGAAAAACTGTTTTTT. As protein: CASIGDRRTNEKLFF.

The chain recombines TRBV5-1 with TRBJ2-2, with D hard to call. This CDR3 is built from 15 residues. Germline loops: CDR1 SGHRS, CDR2 YFSETQ. Trimming took off 5 bases at V and 5 bases at J, with 16 bases between the two ends. The CDR3 sequence is CASSSEGQRTGELFF. The CDR3 DNA is TGCGCCAGCAGTTCCGAAGGCCAGAGGACCGGGGAGCTGTTTTTT.

This clone occurred a few times. The chain employs TRBV19 and TRBJ2-2; D might be TRBD1 (5 bases). The length of the CDR3 is 16 residues. Germline V gives CDR1 LNHDA, CDR2 SQIVND (reference sequence). Trimming cost V 1 base and J 1 base, with 10 bases left between them. CDR3 loop: CASSIVQGLNTGELFF. DNA for the CDR3: TGTGCCAGTAGTATAGTTCAGGGCTTGAACACCGGGGAGCTGTTTTTT.

The chain links TRBV28 to TRBJ2-5, with D possibly TRBD1 on 6 matching bases. Trimming pared 5 bases from V and 7 bases from J, leaving 17 bases between. Germline CDR1 and CDR2: MDHEN and SYDVKM. This CDR3 region has 14 residues. The CDR3 sequence: CASSPNRGRGTQYF. In DNA, the CDR3 is TGTGCCAGCAGTCCGAACCGGGGCAGGGGGACCCAGTACTTC.

For the CDR3, the DNA is TGTGCCAGCAGGCCGAACTCTAGCGGTTACGAGCAGTACTTC. Encoded protein: CASRPNSSGYEQYF. J is TRBJ2-7 and V is TRBV5-4, with TRBD2 identical over 7 bases. Germline trimming cut 5 bases from V and 4 bases from J; bases unmatched to any gene: 9. Germline CDR1 SGHNT, CDR2 YYREEE (reference sequence). The CDR3 contains 14 residues. Together with reference TRBV5-4 and TRBJ2-7, the CDR3 gives the full variable domain: ETGVTQSPTHLIKTRGQQVTLRCSSQSGHNTVSWYQQALGQGPQFIFQYYREEENGRGNFPPRFSGLQFPNYSSELNVNALELDDSALYLCASRPNSSGYEQYFGPGTRLTVT.

This chain joins TRBV6-5 and TRBJ1-2, with 8 bases identical to TRBD1. The trim removed 5 bases at V and 8 bases at J, leaving 13 bases unmatched. Germline V gene data show CDR1 as MNHEY and CDR2 as SVGAGI. This CDR3 is built from 15 residues. The CDR3 region is CASSKDRATSLGYTF. CDR3 DNA: TGTGCCAGCAGTAAGGACAGGGCGACCTCCTTGGGCTACACCTTC.

This clone was detected only a few times. The chain recombines TRBV7-6 with TRBJ2-7; 7 bases fit TRBD1. CDR1 is SGHVS and CDR2 is FNYEAQ in the germline V gene. Trimming removed 6 bases from V and 0 bases from J; junction bases left unmatched: 11. The CDR3 runs 16 residues. The CDR3 region is CASSPQTGLSSYEQYF. DNA for the CDR3: TGTGCCAGCAGTCCCCAGACAGGGTTAAGCTCCTACGAGCAGTACTTC.

This clone was detected a few times. This chain connects TRBV4-1 to TRBJ2-5, with 10 bases fitting TRBD2. The ends lost 0 bases at V and 4 bases at J; junction bases unmatched: 5. Germline V gene sequence: CDR1 MGHRA, CDR2 YSYEKL. The CDR3 runs 16 residues. In DNA, the CDR3 is TGCGCCAGCAGCCAAGAGGTAGCGGGGGGAGGAGAGACCCAGTACTTC. Amino acid sequence: CASSQEVAGGGETQYF.

This rearrangement joins TRBV29-1 to TRBJ1-1; 12 positions match TRBD1. Trimming took 5 bases from V and 0 from J; bases not matched to a gene: 4. The CDR3 length is 15 residues. Germline values: CDR1 SQVTM, CDR2 ANQGSEA. CDR3 residues: CSVHGTGGMNTEAFF. As DNA, the CDR3 is TGCAGCGTTCATGGGACAGGGGGCATGAACACTGAAGCTTTCTTT.

This clone was found a few times. This chain connects TRBV5-4 to TRBJ1-1, with a possible D match to TRBD1 (6 bases). The CDR3 sequence is 11 residues long. Germline CDR1 reads SGHNT; CDR2 reads YYREEE (reference sequence). Trimming took off 5 bases at V and 10 bases at J, with 12 bases between the two ends. CDR3 region: CASRGGAGAFF. CDR3 in DNA: TGTGCCAGCAGGGGGGGGGCGGGAGCTTTCTTT.

This chain links TRBV6-1 with TRBJ1-2, with 8 bases identical to TRBD1. J gave up 5 bases and V 4 bases, and 12 bases lay outside the gene matches. This CDR3 has 16 amino acids. Germline assignment: CDR1 MNHNS and CDR2 SASEGT. The CDR3 here is CASSGLGQANKYGYTF. CDR3 DNA: TGTGCCAGCAGTGGCCTGGGACAGGCGAACAAGTATGGCTACACCTTC.

The gene calls are TRBV2 and TRBJ2-3, with 11 bases aligning to TRBD1. Trimming cost V 8 bases and J 5 bases; bases outside gene matches: 9. Per germline, CDR1 SNHLY and CDR2 FYNNEI. The CDR3 runs 15 residues. The CDR3 protein is CASRQDRGRGDTQYF. The CDR3, as DNA: TGTGCCAGCCGACAGGACAGGGGGCGCGGAGATACGCAGTATTTT. Based on the CDR3 plus reference TRBV2 and TRBJ2-3, the full variable domain is EPEVTQTPSHQVTQMGQEVILRCVPISNHLYFYWYRQILGQKVEFLVSFYNNEISEKSEIFDDQFSVERPDGSNFTLKIRSTKLEDSAMYFCASRQDRGRGDTQYFGPGTRLTVL.

The gene calls are TRBV7-3 and TRBJ2-3; 8 nucleotides agree with TRBD2. The CDR3 length is 16 residues. The germline gives CDR1 SGHTA, CDR2 FQGTGA. With 4 bases clipped from V and 5 bases from J, the junction kept 11 bases outside the gene matches. This CDR3 reads CASSSLGAGVGDTQYF. CDR3 bases: TGTGCCAGCAGCTCCCTAGGAGCGGGGGTGGGAGATACGCAGTATTTT. Together with reference TRBV7-3 and TRBJ2-3, the CDR3 gives the full variable domain: GAGVSQTPSNKVTEKGKYVELRCDPISGHTALYWYRQSLGQGPEFLIYFQGTGAADDSGLPNDRFFAVRPEGSVSTLKIQRTERGDSAVYLCASSSLGAGVGDTQYFGPGTRLTVL.

The rearrangement joins TRBV2 to TRBJ2-7; possible D gene TRBD2, 7 bases. Trimming took off 5 bases at V and 7 bases at J, with 15 bases between the two ends. The CDR3 length is 13 residues. Germline-derived CDR1 and CDR2 are SNHLY and FYNNEI. CDR3 coding DNA: TGTGCCAGCAGTACCGGCGGGGGCTCGGAGCAGTACTTC. Translation gives CASSTGGGSEQYF.